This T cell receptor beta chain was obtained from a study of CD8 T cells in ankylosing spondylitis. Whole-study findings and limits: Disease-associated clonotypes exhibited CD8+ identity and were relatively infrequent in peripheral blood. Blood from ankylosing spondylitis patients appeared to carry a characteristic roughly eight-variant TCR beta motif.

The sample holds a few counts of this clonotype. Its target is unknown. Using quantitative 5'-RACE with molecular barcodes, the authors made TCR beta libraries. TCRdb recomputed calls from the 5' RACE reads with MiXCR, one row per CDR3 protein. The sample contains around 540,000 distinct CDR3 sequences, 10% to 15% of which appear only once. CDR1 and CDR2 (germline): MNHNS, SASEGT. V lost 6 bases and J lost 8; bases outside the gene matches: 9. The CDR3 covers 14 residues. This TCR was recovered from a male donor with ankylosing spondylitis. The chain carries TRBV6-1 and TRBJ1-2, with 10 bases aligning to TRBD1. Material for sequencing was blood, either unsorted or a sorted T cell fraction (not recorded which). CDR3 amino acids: CASSLGGTGVGYTF. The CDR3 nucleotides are TGTGCCAGCAGCCTTGGAGGGACAGGGGTAGGCTACACCTTC.